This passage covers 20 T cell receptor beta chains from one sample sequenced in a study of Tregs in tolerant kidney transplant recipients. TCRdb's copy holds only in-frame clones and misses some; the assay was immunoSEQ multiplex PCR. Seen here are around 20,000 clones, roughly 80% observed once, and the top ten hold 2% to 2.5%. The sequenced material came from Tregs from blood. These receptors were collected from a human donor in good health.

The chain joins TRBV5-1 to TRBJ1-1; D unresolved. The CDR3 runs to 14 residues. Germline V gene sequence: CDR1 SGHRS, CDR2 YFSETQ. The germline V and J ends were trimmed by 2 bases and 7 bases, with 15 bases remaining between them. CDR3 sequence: CASSFSGKPIEAFF. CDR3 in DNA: TGCGCCAGCAGCTTTTCCGGGAAACCTATTGAAGCTTTCTTT.

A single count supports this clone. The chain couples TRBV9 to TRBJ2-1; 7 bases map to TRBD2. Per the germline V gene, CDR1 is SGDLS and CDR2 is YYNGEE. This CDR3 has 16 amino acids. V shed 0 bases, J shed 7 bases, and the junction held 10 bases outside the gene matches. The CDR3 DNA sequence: TGTGCCAGCAGCGTAGTGGGGGACCCCGGGAGGAATGAGCAGTTCTTC. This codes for CASSVVGDPGRNEQFF.

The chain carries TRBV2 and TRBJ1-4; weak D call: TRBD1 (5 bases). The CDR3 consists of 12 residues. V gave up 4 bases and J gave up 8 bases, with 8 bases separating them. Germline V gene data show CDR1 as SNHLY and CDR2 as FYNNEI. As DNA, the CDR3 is TGTGCCAGCAGTGGACGACAGGAAAAACTGTTTTTT. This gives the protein CASSGRQEKLFF.

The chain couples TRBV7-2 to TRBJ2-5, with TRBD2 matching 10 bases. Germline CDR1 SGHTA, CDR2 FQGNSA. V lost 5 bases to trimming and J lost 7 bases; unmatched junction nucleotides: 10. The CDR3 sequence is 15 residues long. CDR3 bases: TGTGCCAGCAGCCTGAGCGGGGGGGCCCCCGTGACCCAGTACTTC. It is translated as CASSLSGGAPVTQYF.

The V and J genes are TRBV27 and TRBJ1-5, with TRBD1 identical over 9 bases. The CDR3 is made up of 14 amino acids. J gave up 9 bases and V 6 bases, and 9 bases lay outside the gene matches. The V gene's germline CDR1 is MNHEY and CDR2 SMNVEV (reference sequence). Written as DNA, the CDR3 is TGTGCCAGCAGAACCACACAGGGGGCGAGGCCCCAGCATTTT. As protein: CASRTTQGARPQHF.

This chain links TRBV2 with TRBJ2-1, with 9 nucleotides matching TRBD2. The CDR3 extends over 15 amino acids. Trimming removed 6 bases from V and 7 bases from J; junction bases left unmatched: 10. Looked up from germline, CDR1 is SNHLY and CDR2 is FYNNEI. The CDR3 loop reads CASRPPLAGRNEQFF. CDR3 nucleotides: TGTGCCAGCAGGCCTCCTCTAGCGGGGAGGAATGAGCAGTTCTTC.

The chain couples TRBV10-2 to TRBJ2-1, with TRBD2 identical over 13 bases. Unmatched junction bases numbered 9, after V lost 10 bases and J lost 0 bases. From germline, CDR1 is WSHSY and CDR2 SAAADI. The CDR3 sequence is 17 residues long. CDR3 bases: TGCGCCACCGCCGGGACTAGCGGGGTCAGCTCCTACAATGAGCAGTTCTTC. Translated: CATAGTSGVSSYNEQFF.

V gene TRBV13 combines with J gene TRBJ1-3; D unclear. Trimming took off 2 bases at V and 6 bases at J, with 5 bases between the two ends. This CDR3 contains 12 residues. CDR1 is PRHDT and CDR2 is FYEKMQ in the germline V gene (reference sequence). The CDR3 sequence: CASSLKLNTIYF. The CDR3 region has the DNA TGTGCCAGCAGCTTAAAACTAAACACCATATATTTT.

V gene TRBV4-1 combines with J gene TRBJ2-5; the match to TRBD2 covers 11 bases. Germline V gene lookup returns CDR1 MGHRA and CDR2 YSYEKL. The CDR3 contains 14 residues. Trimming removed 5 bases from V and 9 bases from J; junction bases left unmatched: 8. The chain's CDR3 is CASSRTSGSGAQYF. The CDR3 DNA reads TGCGCCAGCAGCAGGACTAGCGGGTCGGGGGCCCAGTACTTC.

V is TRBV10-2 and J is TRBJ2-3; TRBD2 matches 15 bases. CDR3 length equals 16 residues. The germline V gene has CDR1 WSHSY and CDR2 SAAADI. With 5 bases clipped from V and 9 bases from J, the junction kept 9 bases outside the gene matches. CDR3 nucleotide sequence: TGCGCCAGCAGTAAGGGGACTAGCGGGGGGTTGGAGACGCAGTATTTT. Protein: CASSKGTSGGLETQYF.

CDR3 loop: CASSPQGYEQYF. CDR3 DNA sequence: TGTGCCAGCAGTCCACAGGGCTACGAGCAGTACTTC. The chain recombines TRBV27 with TRBJ2-7; weak D call: TRBD1 (6 bases). With 5 bases removed from V and 3 bases from J, the gap between germline ends came to 8 bases. The V gene's germline CDR1 is MNHEY and CDR2 SMNVEV (reference sequence). This CDR3 is 12 amino acids long.

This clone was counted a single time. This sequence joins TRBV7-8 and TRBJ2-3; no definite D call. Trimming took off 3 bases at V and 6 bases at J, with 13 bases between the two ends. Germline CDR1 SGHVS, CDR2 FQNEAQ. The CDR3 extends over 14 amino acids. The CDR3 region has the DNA TGTGCCAGCAGCTTGGCTTTCGTGGGGGATACGCAGTATTTT. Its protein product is CASSLAFVGDTQYF.

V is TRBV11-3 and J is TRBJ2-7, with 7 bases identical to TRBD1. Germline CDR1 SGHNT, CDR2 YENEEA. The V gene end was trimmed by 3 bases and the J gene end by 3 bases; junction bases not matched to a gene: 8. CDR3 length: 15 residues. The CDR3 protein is CASSFRGPEFYEQYF. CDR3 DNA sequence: TGTGCCAGCAGCTTTAGGGGGCCGGAGTTCTACGAGCAGTACTTC. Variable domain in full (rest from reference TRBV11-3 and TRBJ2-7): EAGVVQSPRYKIIEKKQPVAFWCNPISGHNTLYWYLQNLGQGPELLIRYENEEAVDDSQLPKDRFSAERLKGVDSTLKIQPAELGDSAVYLCASSFRGPEFYEQYFGPGTRLTVT.

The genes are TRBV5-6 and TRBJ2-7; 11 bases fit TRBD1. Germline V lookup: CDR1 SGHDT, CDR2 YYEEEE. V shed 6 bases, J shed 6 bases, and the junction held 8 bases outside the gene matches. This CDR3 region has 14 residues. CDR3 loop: CASTSLGTGGEQYF. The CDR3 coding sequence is TGTGCCAGCACCTCTCTTGGGACAGGGGGCGAGCAGTACTTC.

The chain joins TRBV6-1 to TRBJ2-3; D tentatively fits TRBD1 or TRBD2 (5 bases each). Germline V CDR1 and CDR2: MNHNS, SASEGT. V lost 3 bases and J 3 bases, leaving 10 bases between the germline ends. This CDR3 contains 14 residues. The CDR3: CASSDGARTDTQYF. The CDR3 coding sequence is TGTGCCAGCAGTGACGGGGCTAGGACAGATACGCAGTATTTT.

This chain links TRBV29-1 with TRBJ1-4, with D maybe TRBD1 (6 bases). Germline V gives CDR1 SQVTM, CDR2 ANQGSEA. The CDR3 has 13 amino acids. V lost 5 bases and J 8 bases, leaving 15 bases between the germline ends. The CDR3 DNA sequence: TGCAGCGTTCCCGAACAGGGTGGCGAAAAACTGTTTTTT. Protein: CSVPEQGGEKLFF.

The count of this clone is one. This CDR3 reads CASSLRGLTDTQYF. CDR3 DNA sequence: TGTGCCAGCAGCCTCAGGGGGCTCACAGATACGCAGTATTTT. The chain is built from TRBV11-3 and TRBJ2-3, with 8 bases aligning to TRBD1. Germline V gene sequence: CDR1 SGHNT, CDR2 YENEEA. The V and J ends lost 5 bases and 2 bases, in that order; junction bases with no gene match: 3. The CDR3 is made up of 14 amino acids.

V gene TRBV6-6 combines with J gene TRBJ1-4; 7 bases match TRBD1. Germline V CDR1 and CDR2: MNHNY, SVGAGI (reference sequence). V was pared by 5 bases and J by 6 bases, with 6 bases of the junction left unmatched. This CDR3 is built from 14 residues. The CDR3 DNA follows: TGTGCCAGCAGTCTAGGGGGCGCAGATGAAAAACTGTTTTTT. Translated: CASSLGGADEKLFF.

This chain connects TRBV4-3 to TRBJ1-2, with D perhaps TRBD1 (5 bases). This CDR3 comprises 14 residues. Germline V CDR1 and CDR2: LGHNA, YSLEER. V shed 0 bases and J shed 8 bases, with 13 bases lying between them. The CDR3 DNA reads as TGCGCCAGCAGCCAAGAACCCAGGGTAGGCGGCTACACCTTC. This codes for CASSQEPRVGGYTF.

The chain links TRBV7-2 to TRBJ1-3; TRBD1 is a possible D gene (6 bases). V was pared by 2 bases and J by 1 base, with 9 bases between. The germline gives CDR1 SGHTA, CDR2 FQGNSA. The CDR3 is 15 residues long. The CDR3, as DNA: TGTGCCAGCAGCTTAACAGGGAGGTCTGGAAACACCATATATTTT. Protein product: CASSLTGRSGNTIYF.